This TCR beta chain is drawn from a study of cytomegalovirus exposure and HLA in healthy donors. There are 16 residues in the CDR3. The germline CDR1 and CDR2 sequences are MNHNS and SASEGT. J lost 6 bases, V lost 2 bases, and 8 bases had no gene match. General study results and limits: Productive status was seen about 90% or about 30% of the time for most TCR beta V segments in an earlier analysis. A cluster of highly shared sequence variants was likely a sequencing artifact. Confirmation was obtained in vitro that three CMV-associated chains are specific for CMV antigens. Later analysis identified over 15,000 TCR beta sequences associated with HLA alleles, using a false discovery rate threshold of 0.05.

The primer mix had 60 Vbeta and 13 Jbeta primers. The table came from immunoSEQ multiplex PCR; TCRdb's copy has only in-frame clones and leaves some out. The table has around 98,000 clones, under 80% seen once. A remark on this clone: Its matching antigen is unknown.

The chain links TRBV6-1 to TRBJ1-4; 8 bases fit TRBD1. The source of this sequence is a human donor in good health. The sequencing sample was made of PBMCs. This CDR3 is CASSEMVGRGHEKLFF. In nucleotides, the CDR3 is TGTGCCAGCAGTGAAATGGTGGGCAGGGGGCATGAAAAACTGTTTTTT.